The T cell receptor beta chain described here comes from a study of T cells in Graves' hyperthyroidism and ophthalmopathy. The CDR3 runs to 13 residues. Germline V CDR1 and CDR2: ENHRY, SYGVKD. With 7 bases clipped from V and 2 bases from J, the junction kept 4 bases outside the gene matches. In this sample, this clonotype turned up many times. Clinical symptoms, serum thyroxine and TRAb, thyroid ultrasound and orbital computed tomography together formed the diagnostic basis. Amplification of TCR beta CDR3 regions used RNA as the template. TCR CDR3 underwent first-round RT-PCR with the HTBI primer set. MiXCR, applied by TCRdb to the multiplex PCR reads, yields one record per CDR3 protein. The repertoire holds 300,000 to 350,000 distinct CDR3 sequences, with less than 20% as singletons.

This rearrangement joins TRBV10-3 to TRBJ2-7, with 8 nucleotides matching TRBD1. What was sequenced was blood. The receptor's source is a woman aged 40-49 years with Graves' ophthalmopathy. The CDR3 bases are TGTGCCATCACCCCGGGACAGGCCTACGAGCAGTACTTC. This translates into CAITPGQAYEQYF.